These 14 T cell receptor beta chains originate from one sample sequenced in a study of lymphopenia after photon versus proton radiotherapy. Repertoires were generated with immunoSEQ multiplex PCR, while TCRdb's copy carries only in-frame clones and drops some. The table shows around 29,000 clones, with 94% occurring only once. The sequences come from peripheral blood, collected from a patient treated with photon-based radiotherapy. The receptors come from a woman in her fifties or sixties with cholangiocarcinoma.

The gene calls are TRBV19 and TRBJ1-4; D is perhaps TRBD1 (6 bases). In germline, CDR1 is LNHDA, CDR2 SQIVND (reference sequence). Trimming left V 5 bases short and J 4 bases short, with 14 bases between. The CDR3 extends over 15 amino acids. The CDR3 nucleotides read TGTGCCAGTAGTTATCCAGGGGCTCTTAATGAAAAACTGTTTTTT. Protein product: CASSYPGALNEKLFF. Full variable domain (outside the CDR3, taken from reference TRBV19 and TRBJ1-4): DGGITQSPKYLFRKEGQNVTLSCEQNLNHDAMYWYRQDPGQGLRLIYYSQIVNDFQKGDIAEGYSVSREKKESFPLTVTSAQKNPTAFYLCASSYPGALNEKLFFGSGTQLSVL.

The chain links TRBV29-1 to TRBJ1-1; a possible D gene is TRBD1 (5 bases). CDR1 SQVTM and CDR2 ANQGSEA come from the germline V gene. Trimming took 7 bases from V and 7 from J, leaving 10 bases between them. The CDR3 extends over 10 amino acids. Written as DNA, the CDR3 is TGCAGCGGCCGGGACGGTGAAGCTTTCTTT. Translation gives CSGRDGEAFF.

The chain links TRBV10-1 to TRBJ2-3; D unclear. This CDR3 spans 14 amino acids. Trimming left V 3 bases short and J 3 bases short, with 10 bases between. Germline CDR1 WNHNN, CDR2 SYGVQD (reference sequence). CDR3 in amino acids: CASSDGIWTDTQYF. The CDR3 DNA is TGCGCCAGCAGTGATGGAATTTGGACAGATACGCAGTATTTT.

The V gene is TRBV7-9, the J gene TRBJ2-3; D ambiguous. Germline assignment: CDR1 SEHNR and CDR2 FQNEAQ (reference sequence). With 3 bases removed from V and 2 bases from J, the gap between germline ends came to 12 bases. The CDR3 has 15 residues. CDR3 protein: CASSFGPRPTDTQYF. CDR3 bases: TGTGCCAGCAGCTTTGGTCCACGGCCCACAGATACGCAGTATTTT. Full variable domain (rest looked up from reference TRBV7-9 and TRBJ2-3): DTGVSQNPRHKITKRGQNVTFRCDPISEHNRLYWYRQTLGQGPEFLTYFQNEAQLEKSRLLSDRFSAERPKGSFSTLEIQRTEQGDSAMYLCASSFGPRPTDTQYFGPGTRLTVL.

This clone came up once. The chain joins TRBV2 to TRBJ1-2, with a tentative D call TRBD1 (6 bases). The germline gives CDR1 SNHLY, CDR2 FYNNEI. Trimming removed 2 bases at V and 4 bases at J, with 11 bases between. The CDR3 runs 14 residues. The CDR3 here is CASSEPGGVYGYTF. The CDR3 nucleotides read TGTGCCAGCAGTGAACCGGGGGGCGTCTATGGCTACACCTTC.

J is TRBJ2-1 and V is TRBV4-3; TRBD2 agrees at 9 bases. Losses at the gene ends were 1 base for V and 8 bases for J; bases not matched to a gene: 3. Germline loops: CDR1 LGHNA, CDR2 YSLEER. This CDR3 is built from 14 residues. CDR3 in amino acids: CASSQVTSGYEQFF. DNA for the CDR3: TGCGCCAGCAGCCAAGTGACTAGCGGCTATGAGCAGTTCTTC.

The CDR3 protein is CASSATGANTEAFF. DNA of the CDR3: TGTGCCAGCTCAGCAACAGGGGCTAACACTGAAGCTTTCTTT. The gene calls are TRBV18 and TRBJ1-1, with TRBD1 matching over 7 bases. The CDR3 totals 14 residues. V trimming: 5 bases; J trimming: 2 bases; junction bases outside the gene matches: 5. CDR1 and CDR2 from the germline V gene are KGHSH and LQKENI.

This chain uses TRBV5-4 with TRBJ2-1; maybe TRBD1 (6 bases). V lost 2 bases, J lost 6 bases, and 9 bases lay in between. Germline loops: CDR1 SGHNT, CDR2 YYREEE (reference sequence). The CDR3 totals 13 residues. CDR3 DNA sequence: TGTGCCAGCAGCTTAAGGGGGACCAATGAGCAGTTCTTC. Its translation: CASSLRGTNEQFF.

This clone was detected once. The chain recombines TRBV4-1 with TRBJ1-1, with 8 bases aligning to TRBD1. Trimming cost V 2 bases and J 3 bases; bases outside gene matches: 2. CDR1 and CDR2 from the germline V gene are MGHRA and YSYEKL. The CDR3 totals 14 residues. CDR3 region: CASSQPDRDTEAFF. DNA of the CDR3: TGCGCCAGCAGCCAACCGGACAGGGACACTGAAGCTTTCTTT.

The chain combines TRBV18 with TRBJ1-3; unclear D gene. Trimming cost V 2 bases and J 0 bases, with 8 bases left between them. Germline V CDR1 and CDR2: KGHSH, LQKENI. This CDR3 contains 15 residues. CDR3 nucleotides: TGTGCCAGCTCACCAAACACCATCTCTGGAAACACCATATATTTT. Translation: CASSPNTISGNTIYF.

The chain has TRBV10-3 and TRBJ2-7, with TRBD2 identical over 9 bases. Germline V gene lookup returns CDR1 ENHRY and CDR2 SYGVKD. CDR3 length equals 14 residues. Losses at the gene ends were 6 bases for V and 3 bases for J; bases not matched to a gene: 6. The CDR3: CAISPGLALYEQYF. The CDR3 bases are TGTGCCATCAGCCCGGGACTAGCCCTCTACGAGCAGTACTTC.

Points on this clone: One end of the junction does not line up with germline, which may come from a read error. The chain employs TRBV7-7 and TRBJ2-3, with 9 nucleotides matching TRBD1. Germline-derived CDR1 and CDR2 are SSHAT and FNYEAQ (reference sequence). The CDR3 totals 18 residues. CDR3 sequence (DNA): TGTGCTAGCAGCCCAAAACCCGGGACAGGGTTCGGTTTAGATACGCAGTATTTT. It specifies CASSPKPGTGFGLDTQYF.

This chain links TRBV4-3 with TRBJ1-1, with D tentatively TRBD1 (5 bases). The CDR3 runs to 14 residues. Per germline, CDR1 LGHNA and CDR2 YSLEER. Deletions cut 4 bases from V and 0 bases from J, with 9 bases between. This CDR3 reads CASSLSGMNTEAFF. CDR3 bases: TGCGCCAGCAGCCTCTCAGGGATGAACACTGAAGCTTTCTTT.

The chain links TRBV4-1 to TRBJ1-2; no definite D call. The V end was cut by 0 bases, the J end by 1 base, with 18 bases between. Germline lookup yields CDR1 MGHRA and CDR2 YSYEKL. This CDR3 contains 18 residues. The chain's CDR3 is CASSQDDFGDFINYGYTF. CDR3 nucleotides: TGCGCCAGCAGCCAAGATGATTTCGGAGATTTTATTAACTATGGCTACACCTTC.